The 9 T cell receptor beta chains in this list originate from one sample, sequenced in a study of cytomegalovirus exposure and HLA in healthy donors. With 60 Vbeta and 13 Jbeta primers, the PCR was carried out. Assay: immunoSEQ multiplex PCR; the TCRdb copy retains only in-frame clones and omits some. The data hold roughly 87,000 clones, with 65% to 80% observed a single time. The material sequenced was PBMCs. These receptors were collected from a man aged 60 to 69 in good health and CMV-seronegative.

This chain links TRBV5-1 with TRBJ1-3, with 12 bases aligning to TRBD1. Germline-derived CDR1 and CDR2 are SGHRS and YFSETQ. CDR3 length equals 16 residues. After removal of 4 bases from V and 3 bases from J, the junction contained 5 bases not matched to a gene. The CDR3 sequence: CASSRGQGAIGNTIYF. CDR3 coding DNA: TGCGCCAGCAGCAGGGGACAGGGGGCTATTGGAAACACCATATATTTT.

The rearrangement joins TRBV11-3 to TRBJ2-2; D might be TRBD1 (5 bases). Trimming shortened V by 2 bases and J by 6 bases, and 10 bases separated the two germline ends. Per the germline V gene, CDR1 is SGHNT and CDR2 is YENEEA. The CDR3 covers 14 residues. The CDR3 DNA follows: TGTGCCAGCAGCTTAAACGCAGGGCCCGGGGAGCTGTTTTTT. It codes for CASSLNAGPGELFF.

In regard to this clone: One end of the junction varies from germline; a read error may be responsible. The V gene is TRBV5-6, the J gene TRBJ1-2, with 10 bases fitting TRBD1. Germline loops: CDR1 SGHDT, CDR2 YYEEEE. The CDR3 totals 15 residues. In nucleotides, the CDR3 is TGTGCCAGCAGCACCCAGGACAGGGGGGTCGGTGGCTACCCCTTC. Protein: CASSTQDRGVGGYPF.

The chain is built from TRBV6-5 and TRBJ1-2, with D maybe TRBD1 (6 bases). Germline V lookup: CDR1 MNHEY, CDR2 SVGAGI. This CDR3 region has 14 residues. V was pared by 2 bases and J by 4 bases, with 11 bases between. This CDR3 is CASSYRPGAYGYTF. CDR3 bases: TGTGCCAGCAGTTACCGTCCAGGGGCCTATGGCTACACCTTC.

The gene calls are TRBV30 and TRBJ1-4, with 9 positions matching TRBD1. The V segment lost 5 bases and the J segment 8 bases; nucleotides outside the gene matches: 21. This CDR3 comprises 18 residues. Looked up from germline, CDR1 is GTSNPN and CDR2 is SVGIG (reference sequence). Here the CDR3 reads CAWALWTGVPISWEKLFF. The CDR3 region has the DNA TGTGCCTGGGCCCTTTGGACAGGGGTTCCGATCTCTTGGGAAAAACTGTTTTTT.

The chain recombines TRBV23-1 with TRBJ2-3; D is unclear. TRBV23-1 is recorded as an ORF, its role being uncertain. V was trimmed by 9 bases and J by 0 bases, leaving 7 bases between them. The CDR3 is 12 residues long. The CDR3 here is CARIESTDTQYF. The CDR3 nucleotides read TGCGCCAGGATTGAGAGCACAGATACGCAGTATTTT.

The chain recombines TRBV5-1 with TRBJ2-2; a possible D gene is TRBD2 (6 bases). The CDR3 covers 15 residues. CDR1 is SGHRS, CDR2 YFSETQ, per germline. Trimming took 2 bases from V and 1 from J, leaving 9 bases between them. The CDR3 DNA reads TGCGCCAGCAGCTTCGGCGGGGTGAACACCGGGGAGCTGTTTTTT. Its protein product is CASSFGGVNTGELFF.

The CDR3 DNA is TGTGCCAGCAGCTTTCGGGGGGGGCGCGTCGGGGAGCTGTTTTTT. Translating it yields CASSFRGGRVGELFF. This chain uses TRBV5-6 with TRBJ2-2; 8 positions agree with TRBD2. Germline assignment: CDR1 SGHDT and CDR2 YYEEEE. Trimming at V came to 2 bases and at J to 7 bases, leaving 7 bases not matched to a gene. The CDR3 length is 15 residues. The full variable domain, its missing parts supplied by reference TRBV5-6 and TRBJ2-2, is DAGVTQSPTHLIKTRGQQVTLRCSPKSGHDTVSWYQQALGQGPQFIFQYYEEEERQRGNFPDRFSGHQFPNYSSELNVNALLLGDSALYLCASSFRGGRVGELFFGEGSRLTVL.

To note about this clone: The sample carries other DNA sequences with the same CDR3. The CDR3 reads CASSPRQDLYTF. CDR3 coding DNA: TGTGCCAGCAGCCCCAGACAGGACCTCTACACCTTC. This chain uses TRBV7-9 with TRBJ1-2; tentatively, D is TRBD1 (6 bases). The CDR3 is 12 residues long. The germline CDR1 and CDR2 sequences are SEHNR and FQNEAQ (reference sequence). Trimming took 5 bases from V and 10 from J, leaving 14 bases between them.